This TCR beta chain originates from a study of Ad26.COV2.S vaccination and SARS-CoV-2 variants. General observations from the study: Individuals receiving vaccine had higher spike-specific TCR breadth than placebo recipients did. Vaccinees reportedly had broad spike-specific CD8+ and CD4+ T cell responses. Possibly, TCR breadth and depth analyses underestimated total T cell responses.

The assay was immunoSEQ multiplex PCR, and TCRdb's table has in-frame clones only and misses some. The sample lists approximately 97,000 clones, over 70% occurring once. As for this clone: Its antigen is unknown.

Source: peripheral blood, taken after recovery from COVID-19. The TCR sequence derives from a human donor who had recovered from COVID-19.

The CDR3: CSVGGLAGDEQYF. CDR3 bases: TGCAGCGTTGGAGGACTAGCGGGGGACGAGCAGTACTTC. The chain uses TRBV29-1 and TRBJ2-7, with 13 bases matching TRBD2. Per the germline V gene, CDR1 is SQVTM and CDR2 is ANQGSEA. The CDR3 covers 13 residues. The V gene end was trimmed by 4 bases and the J gene end by 5 bases; junction bases not matched to a gene: 2.